In this sample, the clone carrying this T cell receptor (beta chain) turned up many times. Antigen unknown. The CDR3 spans 15 residues. From germline, CDR1 is DFQATT and CDR2 SNEGSKA (reference sequence). The V gene lost 0 bases and the J gene lost 6 bases, with 16 bases spanning the gap. This sample is part of a study of response to subunit inactivated influenza vaccine. TCRdb reprocessed the RT-PCR reads via MiXCR and lists one record per CDR3 protein. The sample has 700,000 to 800,000 distinct CDR3 sequences, approximately 18% seen once. Study-wide results and limits: Authors suggested few new T cells are recruited by each seasonal influenza vaccination.

The chain has TRBV20-1 and TRBJ2-3; perhaps TRBD1 as D (5 bases). This material consisted of PBMCs from blood, taken approximately 5 days after vaccination. The TCR was taken from a man in his fifties or sixties who received an inactivated influenza vaccine. As DNA, the CDR3 is TGCAGTGCTAGAGATTACCAGGGAATGGGGGATACGCAGTATTTT. Amino acid sequence: CSARDYQGMGDTQYF.